These 20 T cell receptor beta chains share one sample of origin, sequenced in a study of blood T cells in healthy people across ages. Together with a sample-barcoded 5' primer, a J-beta primer mix was included in a second PCR lasting about 7 to 11 cycles. MiXCR was run by TCRdb on the 5' RACE reads, yielding one entry per CDR3 protein. Of 700,000 to 850,000 distinct CDR3 sequences in the sample, 30% to 45% were seen once. The material sequenced was blood. The receptors derive from a man aged 18 to 29 in good health.

Only a few counts were recorded for this clonotype. The chain is built from TRBV28 and TRBJ1-4; D is unresolved. The CDR3 length is 16 residues. The germline CDR1 and CDR2 sequences are MDHEN and SYDVKM. The V and J ends lost 6 bases and 6 bases respectively, with 20 bases between them. In DNA form, the CDR3 reads TGTGCCAGCAGCTCCTACCCCGCCGGGTCCTATGAAAAACTGTTTTTT. Translation: CASSSYPAGSYEKLFF.

This chain links TRBV6-1 with TRBJ2-1; a weak D match, TRBD1 (5 bases). V shed 6 bases and J shed 0 bases, with 12 bases lying between them. This CDR3 spans 15 amino acids. CDR1 and CDR2 (germline): MNHNS, SASEGT. The CDR3 DNA sequence: TGTGCCAGCAGCTGGATGGACAACTCCTACAATGAGCAGTTCTTC. It translates to CASSWMDNSYNEQFF.

This clonotype turned up a few times. The rearrangement links TRBV18 to TRBJ1-4; 7 bases align to TRBD1. The CDR3 is 15 amino acids. The ends lost 3 bases at V and 1 base at J; junction bases unmatched: 2. CDR1 is KGHSH, CDR2 LQKENI, per germline. Here the CDR3 reads CASSPRQGTNEKLFF. The CDR3 nucleotides read TGTGCCAGCTCACCTCGACAGGGAACTAATGAAAAACTGTTTTTT.

This clonotype occurred a few times. This chain joins TRBV6-5 and TRBJ2-3; TRBD2 matches 8 bases. V trimming: 7 bases; J trimming: 2 bases; junction bases outside the gene matches: 5. The CDR3 spans 14 residues. In germline, CDR1 is MNHEY, CDR2 SVGAGI. Here the CDR3 DNA reads TGTGCCAGCACACACGGGGGGGCCACAGATACGCAGTATTTT. It is translated as CASTHGGATDTQYF.

This chain connects TRBV10-3 to TRBJ2-5; D is unclear. Deletions cut 4 bases from V and 1 base from J, with 7 bases between. Germline V gives CDR1 ENHRY, CDR2 SYGVKD. The CDR3 consists of 13 residues. As DNA, the CDR3 is TGTGCCATCAGTGCTGGGGTCCAAGAGACCCAGTACTTC. Its protein product is CAISAGVQETQYF.

In DNA form, the CDR3 reads TGTGCCAGCAGTTTAGTGGGGGGGCTTTTGGAGCAGTACTTC. It translates to CASSLVGGLLEQYF. The chain links TRBV12-3 or TRBV12-4 to TRBJ2-5; TRBD2 might be the D (7 bases). Trimming cost V 1 base and J 11 bases, with 17 bases left between them. This CDR3 has 14 amino acids.

Regarding this clonotype: A single base separates this from a much larger clone, so it may be a read error. V and J are TRBV21-1 and TRBJ2-1; the D call TRBD2 from the table was never checked on the DNA. TRBV21-1 is a listed pseudogene. The CDR3 contains 16 residues. The CDR3 nucleotides read TGTGCCCGCAGCAAAGATTGCGGGGGGGACTACAATGAGCAGTTCTTC. It encodes CARSKDCGGDYNEQFF.

In regard to this clonotype: This sequence may be a read error, since a much larger clone differs from it by one base. The V call is TRBV20-1, the J call TRBJ2-7; 9 bases map to TRBD1. Germline V gives CDR1 DFQATT, CDR2 SNEGSKA (reference sequence). J was trimmed by 3 bases and V by 5 bases; bases with no gene match: 2. CDR3 length: 12 amino acids. CDR3 loop: CSAQGQGYEQYF. The CDR3 coding sequence is TGCAGTGCTCAGGGACAGGGCTACGAGCAGTACTTC.

This clonotype showed up just once. The junction departs from the called germline gene at one end, perhaps through a read error. The chain has TRBV12-3 or TRBV12-4 and TRBJ1-5; D not resolved. CDR3 size: 12 residues. The CDR3 region is CACSSFNQPQHF. The CDR3 region has the DNA TGTGCCTGCAGTTCATTCAATCAGCCCCAGCATTTT.

This clonotype was counted between two and nine times. The chain employs TRBV7-3 and TRBJ2-4, with a weak D call TRBD2 (6 bases). Germline V gives CDR1 SGHTA, CDR2 FQGTGA. The CDR3 sequence is 19 residues long. The V gene lost 2 bases and the J gene lost 4 bases, with 24 bases spanning the gap. The CDR3 sequence is CASSLEGPPAGRQKNIQYF. CDR3 coding DNA: TGTGCCAGCAGCTTAGAGGGCCCCCCGGCGGGGCGGCAGAAAAACATTCAGTACTTC.

V gene TRBV6-1 combines with J gene TRBJ2-2, with 11 bases identical to TRBD2. This CDR3 contains 16 residues. Germline V gene data show CDR1 as MNHNS and CDR2 as SASEGT. The junction had 7 bases not matched to a gene; V was cut back by 3 bases and J by 7 bases. Here the CDR3 reads CASSDFSGRADGELFF. As DNA, the CDR3 is TGTGCCAGCAGTGATTTTAGCGGGAGGGCCGACGGGGAGCTGTTTTTT.

This rearrangement joins TRBV5-1 to TRBJ1-1; D is uncertain. CDR1 is SGHRS and CDR2 is YFSETQ in the germline V gene. The length of the CDR3 is 15 residues. The V gene lost 5 bases and the J gene lost 2 bases, with 16 bases spanning the gap. CDR3 DNA sequence: TGCGCCAGCAGAGACGACGTGGAGCCAAACACTGAAGCTTTCTTT. This translates into CASRDDVEPNTEAFF.

This clonotype was counted between two and nine times. The chain combines TRBV24-1 with TRBJ2-2, with a possible D match to TRBD1 (5 bases). The length of the CDR3 is 16 residues. Trimming left V 1 base short and J 5 bases short, with 13 bases between. Per germline, CDR1 KGHDR and CDR2 SFDVKD. The CDR3 is CATSDFGQGGTGELFF. Written as DNA, the CDR3 is TGTGCCACCAGTGATTTCGGGCAGGGTGGAACCGGGGAGCTGTTTTTT.

This clonotype showed up just a few times. The rearrangement links TRBV5-1 to TRBJ2-3; D call uncertain. Germline loops: CDR1 SGHRS, CDR2 YFSETQ. This CDR3 spans 13 amino acids. V lost 4 bases to trimming and J lost 4 bases, with 10 bases between them. The DNA for the CDR3 is TGCGCCAGCAGCCTAAAAACTTCAGATACGCAGTATTTT. Translated: CASSLKTSDTQYF.

This rearrangement joins TRBV7-9 to TRBJ1-6, with a possible D match to TRBD1 (6 bases). CDR1 SEHNR and CDR2 FQNEAQ come from the germline V gene (reference sequence). The CDR3 totals 17 residues. V lost 5 bases to trimming and J lost 0 bases, with 14 bases between them. This CDR3 reads CASSHRALSSYNSPLHF. Here the CDR3 DNA reads TGTGCCAGCAGCCACAGGGCCCTGAGCTCCTATAATTCACCCCTCCACTTT.

This clonotype was seen a handful of times. The chain carries TRBV20-1 and TRBJ1-5; 7 positions agree with TRBD1. The V gene end was trimmed by 6 bases and the J gene end by 0 bases; junction bases not matched to a gene: 8. Germline CDR1 DFQATT, CDR2 SNEGSKA (reference sequence). The CDR3 totals 15 residues. Here the CDR3 DNA reads TGCAGTGCCCGGTGGAGGGACAGTAGCAATCAGCCCCAGCATTTT. This translates into CSARWRDSSNQPQHF.

This clonotype has ten or more counts. The rearrangement uses TRBV10-3 and TRBJ1-2, with D perhaps matching TRBD1 (5 bases). Per the germline V gene, CDR1 is ENHRY and CDR2 is SYGVKD. The V end was cut by 6 bases, the J end by 3 bases, with 11 bases between. This CDR3 spans 13 amino acids. The CDR3 protein is CAISFRDDYGYTF. CDR3 nucleotides: TGTGCCATCAGCTTCCGGGACGACTATGGCTACACCTTC.

The rearrangement links TRBV6-6 to TRBJ1-1; D ambiguous. This CDR3 region has 12 residues. Trimming cost V 2 bases and J 6 bases, with 7 bases left between them. Germline V gene lookup returns CDR1 MNHNY and CDR2 SVGAGI (reference sequence). CDR3 in DNA: TGTGCCAGCAGTTACGGCCCAGCTGAAGCTTTCTTT. As protein: CASSYGPAEAFF.

The table lists this clonotype with a few counts. In nucleotides, the CDR3 is TGCGCCAGCAGCCAAGTCCGACAGGGTATGAATGAAAAACTGTTTTTT. It specifies CASSQVRQGMNEKLFF. The rearrangement joins TRBV4-3 to TRBJ1-4; 7 nucleotides line up with TRBD1. CDR3 length: 16 amino acids. J lost 5 bases, V lost 1 base, and 7 bases had no gene match. Looked up from germline, CDR1 is LGHNA and CDR2 is YSLEER.

This clonotype was observed a handful of times. V is TRBV6-2 or TRBV6-3 and J is TRBJ2-4; the D call may be TRBD1 or TRBD2 (5 bases each). Trimming cost V 9 bases and J 15 bases, with 18 bases left between them. CDR1 is MNHEY and CDR2 is SVGEGT in the germline V gene. The length of the CDR3 is 11 residues. The CDR3 region has the DNA TGTGCCAGTTCCGACGGGGCCCCGCGGTACTTC. It is translated as CASSDGAPRYF.